This TCR beta chain derives from a study of shared clonotypes between healthy human individuals. As for the study in general: Researchers drew samples from two women and a few men aged 18 to 49. Study observations and caveats: Memory subsets generally showed smaller estimated richness than naive subsets did.

CDR3 length: 16 amino acids. In germline, CDR1 is SGHKS, CDR2 YYEKEE (reference sequence). V lost 5 bases to trimming and J lost 0 bases, with 15 bases between them. Worth noting for this clone: Its antigen is undetermined.

The table came from immunoSEQ multiplex PCR; TCRdb's copy has only in-frame clones and leaves some out. Of roughly 1,500,000 clones listed, approximately 98% are singletons. The sequenced sample consisted of naive CD4+ T cells sorted from blood. Subset noted: CD45RA+ positively selected. The receptor was isolated from a man younger than 45 in good health. The V gene is TRBV5-5, the J gene TRBJ2-1; TRBD2 might be the D (7 bases). CDR3 region: CASSYRGASSYNEQFF. The CDR3 nucleotides read TGTGCCAGCAGTTATCGGGGGGCGAGCTCCTACAATGAGCAGTTCTTC. Variable domain in full (rest from reference TRBV5-5 and TRBJ2-1): DAGVTQSPTHLIKTRGQQVTLRCSPISGHKSVSWYQQVLGQGPQFIFQYYEKEERGRGNFPDRFSARQFPNYSSELNVNALLLGDSALYLCASSYRGASSYNEQFFGPGTRLTVL.